These 19 T cell receptor beta chains were all obtained from the same sample, sequenced in a study of CD8+CD57+ T cells in acquired aplastic anemia. Patients chosen for sequencing had shown CD8+CD57+ cell expansion by flow cytometry. Researchers used genomic DNA as the template to profile TCR beta VDJ and CDR3. MiXCR was run by TCRdb on the reads, yielding one entry per CDR3 protein. Found here are fewer than 200,000 distinct CDR3 sequences, around 50% of them singletons; the top ten hold 10% to 15%. The sequenced sample consisted of sorted CD4+, CD8+, or CD8+CD57+ T cells (not recorded which) from PBMCs. Receptors were obtained from a human donor with aplastic anemia.

V usage is TRBV7-2 and J usage is TRBJ1-5, with D possibly TRBD1 on 5 matching bases. From germline, CDR1 is SGHTA and CDR2 FQGNSA. Trimming cost V 8 bases and J 5 bases, with 10 bases left between them. The CDR3 is 12 residues long. The CDR3 protein is CASYSGDQPQHF. Written as DNA, the CDR3 is TGTGCCAGCTATTCGGGGGATCAGCCCCAGCATTTT.

The chain couples TRBV5-8 to TRBJ1-5, with unresolved D. Trimming cost V 4 bases and J 6 bases, with 14 bases left between them. Germline V gene sequence: CDR1 SGHTS, CDR2 YDEGEE. This CDR3 region has 14 residues. The CDR3 loop reads CASSPVRFPQPQHF. For the CDR3, the DNA is TGTGCCAGCAGCCCCGTGCGGTTCCCTCAGCCCCAGCATTTT.

With respect to this clonotype: A read error is possible here, since a much larger clone lies one base away. V and J are TRBV6-1 and TRBJ1-3; a weak D match, TRBD1 (5 bases). Germline V lookup: CDR1 MNHNS, CDR2 SASEGT. The V end was cut by 6 bases, the J end by 4 bases, with 13 bases between. The CDR3 is made up of 14 amino acids. This CDR3 reads CASRSTANGNTIYF. The CDR3, as DNA: TGTGCCAGCAGATCGACAGCGAACGGAAACACCATATATTTT.

The CDR3 sequence: CASSTEGPGQYSNQPQHF. In DNA form, the CDR3 reads TGTGCCAGCTCAACAGAGGGCCCGGGACAGTATAGCAATCAGCCCCAGCATTTT. The chain has TRBV18 and TRBJ1-5; 7 bases are a match to TRBD1. Losses at the gene ends were 5 bases for V and 0 bases for J; bases not matched to a gene: 13. The V gene's germline CDR1 is KGHSH and CDR2 LQKENI. The CDR3 has 18 amino acids.

The chain uses TRBV2 and TRBJ1-4; no definite D call. This CDR3 region has 12 residues. Germline CDR1 reads SNHLY; CDR2 reads FYNNEI. Trimming removed 4 bases at V and 8 bases at J, with 8 bases between. The CDR3 region is CASSGEREKLFF. The CDR3, as DNA: TGTGCCAGCAGTGGCGAGAGGGAAAAACTGTTTTTT.

This rearrangement joins TRBV2 to TRBJ2-1, with 7 positions matching TRBD2. Germline values: CDR1 SNHLY, CDR2 FYNNEI. The CDR3 has 15 residues. After removal of 8 bases from V and 5 bases from J, the junction contained 12 bases not matched to a gene. The CDR3 spells CASGRRASGNNEQFF. The DNA for the CDR3 is TGTGCCAGCGGACGTAGGGCTAGCGGAAACAATGAGCAGTTCTTC.

The genes are TRBV7-9 and TRBJ1-1, with 7 bases fitting TRBD1. From germline, CDR1 is SEHNR and CDR2 FQNEAQ (reference sequence). This CDR3 comprises 16 residues. Trimming cost V 1 base and J 0 bases; bases outside gene matches: 5. CDR3 DNA: TGTGCCAGCAGCTTAGAGGGGACAGTCATGAACACTGAAGCTTTCTTT. This sequence encodes CASSLEGTVMNTEAFF.

This clonotype appeared many times. The rearrangement joins TRBV5-5 to TRBJ1-1; the D is unclear. The CDR3 has 16 amino acids. Germline values: CDR1 SGHKS, CDR2 YYEKEE (reference sequence). With 3 bases removed from V and 0 bases from J, the gap between germline ends came to 15 bases. The CDR3 DNA reads TGTGCCAGCAGCTGGTGGTTTGGGGTCGTGAACACTGAAGCTTTCTTT. It codes for CASSWWFGVVNTEAFF.

This clonotype showed up many times. The chain carries TRBV5-6 and TRBJ2-3; 8 nucleotides match TRBD1. In germline, CDR1 is SGHDT, CDR2 YYEEEE. The CDR3 is 15 residues long. The ends lost 5 bases at V and 2 bases at J; junction bases unmatched: 7. The CDR3 loop is CASRPRGRVTDTQYF. As DNA, the CDR3 is TGTGCCAGCAGACCCAGGGGGCGCGTCACAGATACGCAGTATTTT.

As concerns this clonotype: One junction end does not reproduce the germline sequence, and a read error may be involved. The V gene is TRBV10-3, the J gene TRBJ1-2; D perhaps matches TRBD1 (5 bases). The CDR3 runs to 14 residues. In germline, CDR1 is ENHRY, CDR2 SYGVKD. The DNA of the CDR3 is TGCGCCAGCAGTGAGTTAGGACAAAGCTATGGCTACACCTTC. This translates into CASSELGQSYGYTF.

In the case of this clonotype: No conserved phenylalanine or tryptophan ends this CDR3, so it is likely a read error. The CDR3 reads CASSAQVNTEAFL. The CDR3 coding sequence is TGTGCCAGCAGCGCGCAGGTGAACACTGAAGCTTTCCTT. The J gene is TRBJ1-1, the V gene TRBV7-3; no definite D call. Between the trimmed V and J ends, which lost 5 bases and 0 bases, there was a span of 7 bases. The CDR3 extends over 13 amino acids. Germline lookup yields CDR1 SGHTA and CDR2 FQGTGA.

The rearrangement uses TRBV10-3 and TRBJ1-1; 7 positions agree with TRBD1. Germline assignment: CDR1 ENHRY and CDR2 SYGVKD. Trimming removed 6 bases from V and 0 bases from J; junction bases left unmatched: 4. CDR3 length: 14 amino acids. The CDR3 region is CAIRRQGVNTEAFF. The DNA of the CDR3 is TGTGCCATCAGGCGTCAGGGGGTGAACACTGAAGCTTTCTTT.

In nucleotides, the CDR3 is TGTGCCAGCAGCTCCCGGGACGGTAGCACAGATACGCAGTATTTT. It yields the protein CASSSRDGSTDTQYF. This chain joins TRBV19 and TRBJ2-3; D may be TRBD1 or TRBD2 (5 bases each). The germline V gene has CDR1 LNHDA and CDR2 SQIVND (reference sequence). V was clipped by 9 bases and J by 0 bases, with 16 bases between them. CDR3 length: 15 residues. Full variable domain (remainder filled in from reference TRBV19 and TRBJ2-3): DGGITQSPKYLFRKEGQNVTLSCEQNLNHDAMYWYRQDPGQGLRLIYYSQIVNDFQKGDIAEGYSVSREKKESFPLTVTSAQKNPTAFYLCASSSRDGSTDTQYFGPGTRLTVL.

The chain links TRBV20-1 to TRBJ2-5; 7 bases map to TRBD2. V lost 3 bases to trimming and J lost 2 bases; unmatched junction nucleotides: 9. The germline gives CDR1 DFQATT, CDR2 SNEGSKA (reference sequence). The CDR3 runs to 15 residues. This CDR3 reads CSARPLAEVQETQYF. The CDR3 DNA is TGCAGTGCTAGGCCTCTAGCGGAGGTTCAAGAGACCCAGTACTTC.

V gene TRBV29-1 combines with J gene TRBJ1-6, with D tentatively TRBD1 (6 bases). The V end lost 5 bases, the J end lost 2 bases, and 10 bases lay between the germline ends. The germline gives CDR1 SQVTM, CDR2 ANQGSEA. The CDR3 length is 14 residues. The CDR3 is CSVMDRTYNSPLHF. CDR3 in DNA: TGCAGCGTTATGGACAGAACCTATAATTCACCCCTCCACTTT.

As for this clonotype: Being one base from a much bigger clone, this may be a read error. The rearrangement joins TRBV7-6 to TRBJ2-7, with D perhaps TRBD2 (6 bases). V lost 0 bases, J lost 6 bases, and 12 bases lay in between. The CDR3 runs 14 residues. CDR1 and CDR2 from the germline V gene are SGHVS and FNYEAQ. In DNA, the CDR3 is TGTGCCAGCAGCTTAGCGGGGAGGCCTTTCGAGCAGTACTTC. Translating gives CASSLAGRPFEQYF. Supplemented by reference TRBV7-6 and TRBJ2-7, the full variable domain reads GAGVSQSPRYKVTKRGQDVALRCDPISGHVSLYWYRQALGQGPEFLTYFNYEAQQDKSGLPNDRFSAERPEGSISTLTIQRTEQRDSAMYRCASSLAGRPFEQYFGPGTRLTVT.

This clonotype has at least ten counts. The V call is TRBV20-1, the J call TRBJ2-3, with 9 bases matching TRBD2. Germline V lookup: CDR1 DFQATT, CDR2 SNEGSKA (reference sequence). Germline trimming cut 5 bases from V and 0 bases from J; bases unmatched to any gene: 6. The CDR3 is made up of 15 amino acids. CDR3 in DNA: TGCAGTGCTCACCGACTAGCGGAGAGCACAGATACGCAGTATTTT. It is translated as CSAHRLAESTDTQYF.

This clonotype was counted once. The CDR3 sequence is CAIRGDTGELFF. For the CDR3, the DNA is TGTGCCATAAGAGGGGACACCGGGGAGCTGTTTTTT. The chain couples TRBV2 to TRBJ2-2; tentatively, D is TRBD1 or TRBD2 (5 bases each). Germline-derived CDR1 and CDR2 are SNHLY and FYNNEI. The CDR3 has 12 residues. V dropped 10 bases and J dropped 3 bases, with 9 bases sitting between them.

The V and J genes are TRBV2 and TRBJ1-2; D remains ambiguous. Trimming left V 8 bases short and J 0 bases short, with 4 bases between. The CDR3 covers 11 residues. Germline CDR1 and CDR2: SNHLY and FYNNEI. The CDR3 nucleotides read TGTGCCAGCGAAACTAACTATGGCTACACCTTC. As protein: CASETNYGYTF.